The T cell receptor beta chain described here comes from a study of cytomegalovirus exposure and HLA in healthy donors. Germline assignment: CDR1 MDHEN and CDR2 SYDVKM. The ends lost 6 bases at V and 1 base at J; junction bases unmatched: 11. The length of the CDR3 is 16 residues. PCR employed 60 Vbeta and 13 Jbeta primers. Method: immunoSEQ multiplex PCR; TCRdb's copy keeps in-frame clones and lacks some. The sample contains about 250,000 clones, about nine tenths of which appear only once. This clonotype originated in a girl aged 2 to 10 in good health and CMV-seronegative. The V call is TRBV28, the J call TRBJ2-7; 8 nucleotides agree with TRBD1. Sequencing was done on a sample of PBMCs. The chain's CDR3 is CASSLETGALSYEQYF. The CDR3 coding sequence is TGTGCCAGCAGCCTAGAGACAGGGGCATTGTCCTACGAGCAGTACTTC.